One sample yielded the 8 T cell receptor beta chains listed below, sequenced in a study of vaccination effects on CD4 cells after COVID-19. Antigens of these TCRs are unknown. Cultured cells yielded isolated CD4+ T cells after approximately nine days. All participants had two doses of either the BNT162b2 or mRNA-1273 vaccine. TCRdb's copy holds only in-frame clones and misses some; the assay was immunoSEQ multiplex PCR. The table records approximately 70,000 clones, over 65% of them present only once. Sequencing was performed on CD4+ T cells from PBMCs cultured without peptide, taken after COVID-19 vaccination. The source of these receptors is a human donor who received a COVID-19 vaccine.

The chain combines TRBV6-2 or TRBV6-3 with TRBJ2-7; 9 positions agree with TRBD1. The CDR3 runs to 15 residues. Germline V gene data show CDR1 as MNHEY and CDR2 as SVGEGT. V lost 6 bases and J lost 7; bases outside the gene matches: 13. The CDR3 sequence is CASSLQGAHRGEQYV. CDR3 nucleotides: TGTGCCAGCAGCTTACAGGGGGCTCACCGGGGTGAGCAGTACGTC.

This clone has a handful of counts. The chain employs TRBV6-2 or TRBV6-3 and TRBJ1-5, with D uncertain. V was pared by 0 bases and J by 4 bases, with 7 bases between. The CDR3 has 14 amino acids. CDR1 and CDR2 from the germline V gene are MNHEY and SVGEGT. The CDR3: CASSYSMGNQPQHF. The CDR3 coding sequence is TGTGCCAGCAGTTACTCGATGGGGAATCAGCCCCAGCATTTT.

The V and J genes are TRBV21-1 and TRBJ2-7; the D call of TRBD1 is as the table states it, not checked on the DNA. TRBV21-1 is termed a pseudogene. CDR3 length equals 16 residues. This chain's CDR3 is CASSNFNRGFSYEQYV. The CDR3 coding sequence is TGTGCCAGCAGCAACTTCAACAGGGGCTTCTCCTACGAGCAGTACGTC.

This clone was observed a handful of times. The chain joins TRBV5-1 to TRBJ2-2; maybe TRBD1 (6 bases). Germline CDR1 and CDR2: SGHRS and YFSETQ. V shed 2 bases and J shed 2 bases, with 13 bases lying between them. The CDR3 has 16 amino acids. DNA for the CDR3: TGCGCCAGCAGCTTACGGCAGGGGATTAACACCGGGGAGCTGTTTTTT. Its translation is CASSLRQGINTGELFF.

The genes are TRBV7-2 and TRBJ2-5; 10 bases are a match to TRBD2. Germline V gene lookup returns CDR1 SGHTA and CDR2 FQGNSA. Losses at the gene ends were 4 bases for V and 5 bases for J; bases not matched to a gene: 4. The CDR3 is 14 amino acids. The CDR3 region is CASSSGLARETQYF. The CDR3 DNA is TGTGCCAGCAGCTCGGGACTAGCGAGGGAGACCCAGTACTTC.

V and J are TRBV30 and TRBJ1-1; TRBD1 might be the D (6 bases). This CDR3 comprises 15 residues. Germline lookup yields CDR1 GTSNPN and CDR2 SVGIG (reference sequence). V dropped 0 bases and J dropped 5 bases, with 16 bases sitting between them. CDR3 nucleotides: TGTGCCTGGAGTGTAAAAGGGGGGCTTCGGACTGAAGCTTTCTTT. Its translation: CAWSVKGGLRTEAFF.

The rearrangement links TRBV7-2 to TRBJ1-1; TRBD1 is a possible D gene (5 bases). Trimming cost V 2 bases and J 1 base, with 8 bases left between them. Germline V gives CDR1 SGHTA, CDR2 FQGNSA. This CDR3 spans 14 amino acids. DNA for the CDR3: TGTGCCAGCAGCTTATCTGGGGGGAACACTGAAGCTTTCTTT. As protein: CASSLSGGNTEAFF.

The chain links TRBV12-3 or TRBV12-4 to TRBJ1-3; no clear D. The V end lost 8 bases, the J end lost 4 bases, and 9 bases lay between the germline ends. The CDR3 consists of 12 residues. The CDR3 here is CASALLGNTIYF. The CDR3 coding sequence is TGTGCCAGCGCCCTACTCGGAAACACCATATATTTT.